This record covers a single T cell receptor beta chain. Its antigen is as yet unknown. This sample stems from a study of metastatic and nonmetastatic thyroid tumors. Turning to the study itself: Malignant thyroid and benign thyroid patients provided blood and tumor or nodule tissue whose repertoires were compared. Regarding the study as a whole: Malignant tumors reportedly showed significantly higher TCR beta diversity than benign nodules in both blood and tumor.

Ahead of thyroid surgery, no patient had received treatment of any kind. Trimming removed 1 base from V and 15 bases from J, with 15 bases in between. The CDR3 has 13 amino acids. Germline V gene data show CDR1 as LGHDT and CDR2 as YNNKEL (reference sequence). Per the original methods: A classifier for distant metastasis in papillary thyroid cancer was constructed using CDR3 differences observed across clinicopathological groups. TCRdb re-clonotyped the PCR reads via MiXCR. The V and J calls were determined by TCRdb, not by the authors. The sample contains about 39,000 clones, 15% to 20% of which appear only once.

Sequencing was performed on tumor tissue. The clonotype originates from a female donor with papillary thyroid cancer or a benign thyroid nodule (not recorded which). Some clones in this sample may be carry-over from other donors' samples. J is TRBJ2-2 and V is TRBV3-1; possibly TRBD2 for D (5 bases). The DNA of the CDR3 is TGTGCCAGCAGCCAAGGTCGGGGTTGGTCGGTGTTTTTT. Translating gives CASSQGRGWSVFF. Complete variable domain (other parts from reference TRBV3-1 and TRBJ2-2): DTAVSQTPKYLVTQMGNDKSIKCEQNLGHDTMYWYKQDSKKFLKIMFSYNNKELIINETVPNRFSPKSPDKAHLNLHINSLELGDSAVYFCASSQGRGWSVFFGEGSRLTVL.